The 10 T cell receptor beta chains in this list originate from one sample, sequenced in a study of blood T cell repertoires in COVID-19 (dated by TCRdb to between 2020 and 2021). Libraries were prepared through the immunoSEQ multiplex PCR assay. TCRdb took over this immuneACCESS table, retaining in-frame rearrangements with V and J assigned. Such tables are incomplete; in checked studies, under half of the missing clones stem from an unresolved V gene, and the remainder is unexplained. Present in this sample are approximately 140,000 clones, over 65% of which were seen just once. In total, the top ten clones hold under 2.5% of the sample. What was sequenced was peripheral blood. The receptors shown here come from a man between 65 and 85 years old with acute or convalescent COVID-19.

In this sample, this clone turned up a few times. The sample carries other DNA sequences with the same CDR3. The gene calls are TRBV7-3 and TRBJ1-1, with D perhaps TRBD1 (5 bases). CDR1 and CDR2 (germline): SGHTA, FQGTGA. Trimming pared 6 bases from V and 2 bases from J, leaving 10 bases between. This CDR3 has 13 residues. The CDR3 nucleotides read TGTGCCAGCAGTTCTCAGGGAAACACTGAAGCTTTCTTT. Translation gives CASSSQGNTEAFF. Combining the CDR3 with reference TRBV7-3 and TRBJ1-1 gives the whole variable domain GAGVSQTPSNKVTEKGKYVELRCDPISGHTALYWYRQSLGQGPEFLIYFQGTGAADDSGLPNDRFFAVRPEGSVSTLKIQRTERGDSAVYLCASSSQGNTEAFFGQGTRLTVV.

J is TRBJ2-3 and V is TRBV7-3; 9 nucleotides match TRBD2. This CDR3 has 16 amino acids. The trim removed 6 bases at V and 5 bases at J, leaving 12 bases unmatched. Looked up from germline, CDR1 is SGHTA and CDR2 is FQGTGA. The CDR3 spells CASSPQGGRGVDTQYF. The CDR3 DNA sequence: TGTGCCAGCAGTCCCCAAGGCGGGAGGGGCGTAGATACGCAGTATTTT.

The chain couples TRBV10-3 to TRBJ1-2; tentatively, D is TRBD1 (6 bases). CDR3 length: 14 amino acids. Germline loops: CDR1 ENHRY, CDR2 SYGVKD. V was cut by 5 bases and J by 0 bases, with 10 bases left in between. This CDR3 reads CAISSRQANYGYTF. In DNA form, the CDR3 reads TGTGCCATCAGTTCCAGACAGGCTAACTATGGCTACACCTTC.

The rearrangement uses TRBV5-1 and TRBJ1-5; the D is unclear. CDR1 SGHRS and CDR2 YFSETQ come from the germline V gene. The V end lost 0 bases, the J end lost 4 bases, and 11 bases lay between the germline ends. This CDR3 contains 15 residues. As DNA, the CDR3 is TGCGCCAGCAGCTTGGATGAGGGATCGAATCAGCCCCAGCATTTT. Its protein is CASSLDEGSNQPQHF.

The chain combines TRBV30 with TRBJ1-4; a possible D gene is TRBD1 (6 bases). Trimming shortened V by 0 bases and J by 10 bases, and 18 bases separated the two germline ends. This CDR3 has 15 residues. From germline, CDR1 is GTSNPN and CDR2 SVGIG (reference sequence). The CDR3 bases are TGTGCCTGGAGTGTAGGTACAGGGCTGGGTGGAAAACTGTTTTTT. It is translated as CAWSVGTGLGGKLFF. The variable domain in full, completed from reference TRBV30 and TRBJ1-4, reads SQTIHQWPATLVQPVGSPLSLECTVEGTSNPNLYWYRQAAGRGLQLLFYSVGIGQISSEVPQNLSASRPQDRQFILSSKKLLLSDSGFYLCAWSVGTGLGGKLFFGSGTQLSVL.

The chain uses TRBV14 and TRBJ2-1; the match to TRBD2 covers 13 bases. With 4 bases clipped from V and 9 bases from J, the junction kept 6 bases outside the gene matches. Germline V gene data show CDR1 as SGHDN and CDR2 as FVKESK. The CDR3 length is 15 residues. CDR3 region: CASSPGLAGVSEQFF. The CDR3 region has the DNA TGTGCCAGCAGCCCCGGACTAGCGGGAGTTTCTGAGCAGTTCTTC.

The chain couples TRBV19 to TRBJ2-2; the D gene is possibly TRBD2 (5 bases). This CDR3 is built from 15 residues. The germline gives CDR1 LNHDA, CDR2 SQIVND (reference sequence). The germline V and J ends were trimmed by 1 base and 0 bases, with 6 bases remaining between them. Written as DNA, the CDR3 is TGTGCCAGTAGTATAGGAGGGACGAACACCGGGGAGCTGTTTTTT. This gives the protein CASSIGGTNTGELFF. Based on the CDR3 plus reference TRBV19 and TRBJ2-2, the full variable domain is DGGITQSPKYLFRKEGQNVTLSCEQNLNHDAMYWYRQDPGQGLRLIYYSQIVNDFQKGDIAEGYSVSREKKESFPLTVTSAQKNPTAFYLCASSIGGTNTGELFFGEGSRLTVL.

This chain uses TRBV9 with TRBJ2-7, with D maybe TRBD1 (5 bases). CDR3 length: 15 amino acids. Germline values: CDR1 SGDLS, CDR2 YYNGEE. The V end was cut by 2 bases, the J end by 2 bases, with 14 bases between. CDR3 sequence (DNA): TGTGCCAGCAGCGTTGGATTGACAGAAACCTACGAGCAGTACTTC. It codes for CASSVGLTETYEQYF. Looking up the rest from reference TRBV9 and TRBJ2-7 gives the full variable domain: DSGVTQTPKHLITATGQRVTLRCSPRSGDLSVYWYQQSLDQGLQFLIQYYNGEERAKGNILERFSAQQFPDLHSELNLSSLELGDSALYFCASSVGLTETYEQYFGPGTRLTVT.

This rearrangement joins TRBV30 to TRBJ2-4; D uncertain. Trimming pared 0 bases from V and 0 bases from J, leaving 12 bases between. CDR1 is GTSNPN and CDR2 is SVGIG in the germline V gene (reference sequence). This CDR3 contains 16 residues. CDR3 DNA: TGTGCCTGGAGTGTGCTATCCCCTCTAGCCAAAAACATTCAGTACTTC. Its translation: CAWSVLSPLAKNIQYF.

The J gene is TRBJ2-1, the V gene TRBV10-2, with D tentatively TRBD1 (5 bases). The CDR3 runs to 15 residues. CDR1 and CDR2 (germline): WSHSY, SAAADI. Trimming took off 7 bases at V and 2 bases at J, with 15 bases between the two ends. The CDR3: CASTARQPTYNEQFF. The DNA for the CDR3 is TGCGCCAGCACCGCGAGACAGCCGACCTACAATGAGCAGTTCTTC.